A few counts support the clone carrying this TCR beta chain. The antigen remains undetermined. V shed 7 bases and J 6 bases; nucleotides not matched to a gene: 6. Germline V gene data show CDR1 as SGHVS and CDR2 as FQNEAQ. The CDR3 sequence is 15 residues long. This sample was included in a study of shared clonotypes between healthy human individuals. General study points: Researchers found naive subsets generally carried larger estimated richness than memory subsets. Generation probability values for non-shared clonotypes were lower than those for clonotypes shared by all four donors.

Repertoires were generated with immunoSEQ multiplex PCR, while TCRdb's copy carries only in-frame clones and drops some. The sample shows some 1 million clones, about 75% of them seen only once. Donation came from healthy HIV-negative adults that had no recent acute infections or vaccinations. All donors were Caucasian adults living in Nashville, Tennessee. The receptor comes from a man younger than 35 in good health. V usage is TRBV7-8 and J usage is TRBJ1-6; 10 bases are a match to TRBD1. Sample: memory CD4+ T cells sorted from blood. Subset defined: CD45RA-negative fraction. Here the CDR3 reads CASTLDRGFNSPLHF. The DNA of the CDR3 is TGTGCCAGCACCCTGGACAGGGGGTTTAATTCACCCCTCCACTTT.